The 3 T cell receptor beta chains listed next were all sequenced from one sample in a study of cytomegalovirus exposure and HLA in healthy donors. The PCR was carried out with 60 Vbeta primers and 13 Jbeta primers. Some clones are missing from TCRdb's copy, which holds only in-frame ones; the method was immunoSEQ multiplex PCR. Of roughly 130,000 clones detected, 75% to 85% appear once; the ten largest clones hold 1%. The sample was PBMCs. Every receptor here comes from a middle-aged man in good health and CMV-seronegative.

CDR3: CASSAQGTHGYTF. In nucleotides, the CDR3 is TGTGCCAGCAGTGCACAGGGCACCCATGGCTACACCTTC. V is TRBV25-1 and J is TRBJ1-2; D possibly corresponds to TRBD1 (6 bases). Trimming pared 4 bases from V and 6 bases from J, leaving 12 bases between. The CDR3 consists of 13 residues. Germline V gives CDR1 MGHDK, CDR2 SYGVNS.

V gene TRBV6-1 combines with J gene TRBJ2-6, with 9 bases fitting TRBD1. Germline CDR1 is MNHNS and CDR2 is SASEGT. With V trimmed by 7 bases and J by 2 bases, 3 bases remained unmatched. The CDR3 runs to 15 residues. The CDR3 is CASNRDRAGANVLTF. The CDR3 bases are TGTGCCAGCAACAGGGACAGGGCTGGGGCCAACGTCCTGACTTTC.

The chain uses TRBV6-1 and TRBJ2-5, with a tentative D call TRBD1 (5 bases). The V and J ends lost 4 bases and 3 bases respectively, with 9 bases between them. From germline, CDR1 is MNHNS and CDR2 SASEGT. This CDR3 spans 13 amino acids. CDR3 coding DNA: TGTGCCAGCAGTGTAGACAGAAAAGAGACCCAGTACTTC. This encodes CASSVDRKETQYF.